These T cell receptor beta chains were read from a single sample in a study of T cell changes during pregnancy in multiple sclerosis. Only in-frame clones appear in the TCRdb table, and some are missing; sequencing was by immunoSEQ multiplex PCR. The sample includes 34,000 or so clones, 75% to 90% of them seen just once. The material sequenced was CD8+ T cells from peripheral blood mononuclear cells, taken after pregnancy. These TCRs come from a female donor with multiple sclerosis, enrolled in a pregnancy study. The CDR3 runs from the conserved cysteine through the conserved F or W.

v_call	cdr3_aa
TRBV5-1	CASSLVVGVGETQYF
TRBV7-8	CASSTPTGVEMNTEAFF
TRBV5-1	CASRTTWVDRGLGANVLTF
TRBV27	CASSPLGPTSGLSYEQYF
TRBV11-2	CASSLRPARGGTNEKLFF
TRBV6-4	CASSDTSGGADEQYF
TRBV9	CASSAEIPGDTQYF
TRBV11-2	CASSPQGSYNSPLHF
TRBV11-2	CASSLGWGVGEQFF
TRBV4-3	CASSQELAGAFNNEQFF
TRBV25-1	CASSEWLAGGIEQYF
TRBV7-9	CASSLTAMAQGKLNEKLFF
TRBV4-2	CASSQVGWRDRATDTQYF
TRBV27	CASSYNGEKLFF
TRBV5-4	CASRPKGGEGGYTF
TRBV21-1	CASITRGGFLNEQFF
TRBV19	CASSIAGYTEAFF
TRBV15	CATSSRTVTSTDTQYF
TRBV18	CASSPREQGGPYEQYF
TRBV11-2	CASSRNRGNQPQHF
TRBV7-2	CASSGGLAGGPYNEQFF
TRBV9	CASSVGGGAGTDTQYF
TRBV9	CASSASGTGAETQYF
TRBV5-1	CASSLAGGDSNQPQHF
TRBV2	CASRETGLAYEQYF
TRBV6-6	CASSSDRDSPYEQYF
TRBV10-3	CAIGEGGYEQYF
TRBV18	CASSPSASDRGQETQYF
TRBV28	CASSPGQGAKSTEAFF
TRBV23-1	CASSQYPSGQGFPYYNSPLHF
TRBV2	CASIGGGTEAFF
TRBV13	CASSLGRGEQYF
TRBV9	CASSVGGQWNQPQHF
TRBV5-8	CASSLVTGTGRAGDTQYF
TRBV6-1	CASSLQGVTYEQYF
TRBV10-3	CAARQGPYGYTF
TRBV12-5	CASGLSVMYYNEQFF
TRBV7-3	CASSSTGSGETQYF
TRBV7-9	CASSLVGSGGRYSNQPQHF
TRBV13	CASRGFPRDRSAARTEAFF
TRBV19	CASSIGQGAPYGYTF
TRBV6-6	CASSSVLRVNSYEQYF
TRBV7-6	CASSRTSGINSYNEQFF
TRBV9	CASSVDNEQFF
TRBV9	CASSPSGGFYEQYF
TRBV2	CASRGVQGLAIDEQFF